The source of this T cell receptor (beta chain) is a study of blood T cell repertoires in COVID-19. Per the original data handling: Amplification with reference gene primers provided the estimates of nucleated cell counts. The repertoire was sequenced with immunoSEQ multiplex PCR; TCRdb's copy has only in-frame clones and lacks some. V and J calls and clone size are those listed in that table; D and trimming were worked out from the DNA. The table includes 150,000 to 190,000 clones, 80% to 90% detected once. The germline CDR1 and CDR2 sequences are LNHDA and SQIVND (reference sequence). The germline V and J ends were trimmed by 7 bases and 1 base, with 11 bases remaining between them. This CDR3 is 14 amino acids long. A single count supports this clone. Adults between about 18 and 95 years of age took part from some 25 US areas.

V is TRBV19 and J is TRBJ1-5; D is undetermined. The sequencing sample was made of PBMCs or T cells enriched from blood (not recorded which). The clonotype originates from a man aged 50 to 59 who had recovered from COVID-19. CDR3 region: CASKRDISNQPQHF. The CDR3 bases are TGTGCCAGTAAACGGGATATAAGCAATCAGCCCCAGCATTTT.